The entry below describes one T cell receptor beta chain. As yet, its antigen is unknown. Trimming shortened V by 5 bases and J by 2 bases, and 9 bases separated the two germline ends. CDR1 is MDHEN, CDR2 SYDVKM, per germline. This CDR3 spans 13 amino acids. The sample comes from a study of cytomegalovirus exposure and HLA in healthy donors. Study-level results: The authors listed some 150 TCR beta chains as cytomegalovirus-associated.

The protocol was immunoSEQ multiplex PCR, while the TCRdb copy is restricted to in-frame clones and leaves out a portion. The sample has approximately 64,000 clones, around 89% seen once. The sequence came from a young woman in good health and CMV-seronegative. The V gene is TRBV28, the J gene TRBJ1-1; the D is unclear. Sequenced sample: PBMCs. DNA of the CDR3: TGTGCCAGCAGTCTAAGTCTAAACACTGAAGCTTTCTTT. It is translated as CASSLSLNTEAFF.